The next 25 T cell receptor beta chains were all read from a single sample in a study of blood T cells in healthy people across ages. Combining a sample-barcoded 5' primer with a J-beta primer mix, a second PCR ran for about 6 to 12 cycles. TCRdb redid the calling of the 5' RACE reads with MiXCR, one entry per CDR3 protein. The sample includes hundreds of thousands of distinct CDR3 sequences, about 55% of them seen just once. Sequencing was performed on blood. The source of these receptors is a man aged 55-75 years in good health.

J is TRBJ1-6 and V is TRBV30; unclear D gene. V dropped 2 bases and J dropped 16 bases, with 12 bases sitting between them. This CDR3 is built from 11 residues. CDR1 and CDR2 from the germline V gene are GTSNPN and SVGIG (reference sequence). In nucleotides, the CDR3 is TGTGCCTGGAGTAACACGGGGAGTCTCCACTTT. It codes for CAWSNTGSLHF.

The sample holds many counts of this clonotype. The V and J genes are TRBV20-1 and TRBJ2-1; D possibly corresponds to TRBD1 (6 bases). V was clipped by 6 bases and J by 7 bases, with 19 bases between them. This CDR3 spans 14 amino acids. Germline V gene lookup returns CDR1 DFQATT and CDR2 SNEGSKA (reference sequence). CDR3: CSAPHPQGRNEQFF. DNA of the CDR3: TGCAGTGCCCCCCACCCTCAGGGGCGGAATGAGCAGTTCTTC.

V is TRBV5-1 and J is TRBJ2-1; D not certain. The CDR3 runs to 15 residues. Looked up from germline, CDR1 is SGHRS and CDR2 is YFSETQ. V lost 0 bases and J 10 bases, leaving 17 bases between the germline ends. This CDR3 reads CASSLGVRSTYEQFF. The DNA for the CDR3 is TGCGCCAGCAGCTTGGGGGTCAGGTCGACCTACGAGCAGTTCTTC.

This clonotype was picked up a small number of times. J is TRBJ2-1 and V is TRBV20-1; 12 positions agree with TRBD2. The germline V gene has CDR1 DFQATT and CDR2 SNEGSKA (reference sequence). V lost 2 bases to trimming and J lost 9 bases; unmatched junction nucleotides: 8. The CDR3 runs to 15 residues. The CDR3 loop reads CSARKTSGREGEQFF. Written as DNA, the CDR3 is TGCAGTGCTAGAAAGACTAGCGGGAGAGAGGGTGAGCAGTTCTTC.

V usage is TRBV12-5 and J usage is TRBJ2-3; tentatively, D is TRBD2 (6 bases). The CDR3 spans 16 residues. Per the germline V gene, CDR1 is LGHNT and CDR2 is FRNRAP. Trimming took 1 base from V and 0 from J, leaving 11 bases between them. The CDR3 DNA reads TGTGCTAGTGGTTTGGCGAGCGGGCCCAGCACAGATACGCAGTATTTT. This translates into CASGLASGPSTDTQYF. Supplemented by reference TRBV12-5 and TRBJ2-3, the full variable domain reads DARVTQTPRHKVTEMGQEVTMRCQPILGHNTVFWYRQTMMQGLELLAYFRNRAPLDDSGMPKDRFSAEMPDATLATLKIQPSEPRDSAVYFCASGLASGPSTDTQYFGPGTRLTVL.

This clonotype was recorded once. The V and J genes are TRBV7-9 and TRBJ2-5, with TRBD2 matching over 14 bases. The J call may not be correct, given that the DNA end is closer to TRBJ2-7. The germline CDR1 and CDR2 sequences are SEHNR and FQNEAQ (reference sequence). The CDR3 contains 16 residues. The CDR3 region is CASSPQGLAGAYEQYF. The DNA for the CDR3 is TGTGCCAGCAGCCCCCAGGGACTAGCGGGAGCCTACGAGCAGTACTTC.

The chain has TRBV11-2 and TRBJ2-7; TRBD2 is a possible D gene (6 bases). CDR1 is SGHAT, CDR2 FQNNGV, per germline. The V end lost 1 base, the J end lost 10 bases, and 17 bases lay between the germline ends. The CDR3 is made up of 14 amino acids. CDR3 DNA sequence: TGTGCCAGCAGCTTAGGGCCTAGCGTCCATACCCAGTACTTC. The encoded protein is CASSLGPSVHTQYF.

There are many counts of this clonotype. V is TRBV19 and J is TRBJ2-4, with 10 bases lining up with TRBD2. Germline trimming cut 6 bases from V and 8 bases from J; bases unmatched to any gene: 16. The CDR3 is made up of 17 amino acids. Germline CDR1 LNHDA, CDR2 SQIVND (reference sequence). In DNA form, the CDR3 reads TGTGCCAGTAGCCAGACTAGCGGGTCCATGAGAGGTGACATTCAGTACTTC. Its translation is CASSQTSGSMRGDIQYF.

This clonotype was found once. The chain combines TRBV3-1 with TRBJ2-1; perhaps D is TRBD1 or TRBD2 (7 bases each). CDR1 and CDR2 from the germline V gene are LGHDT and YNNKEL (reference sequence). The CDR3 consists of 18 residues. Trimming pared 4 bases from V and 5 bases from J, leaving 24 bases between. CDR3 in DNA: TGTGCCAGCAGCCGAAGACAGGGAGGGCGAGTACCCAACAATGAGCAGTTCTTC. Its protein product is CASSRRQGGRVPNNEQFF.

This chain uses TRBV7-2 with TRBJ2-7; 8 bases fit TRBD2. Judging by the DNA end, TRBJ2-5 fits better; the J call may be wrong. The CDR3 runs to 16 residues. The germline V gene has CDR1 SGHTA and CDR2 FQGNSA. CDR3 sequence (DNA): TGTGCCAGCAGCTTATTTGGAGCGGGAGTGGTGGAGACCCAGTACTTC. This gives the protein CASSLFGAGVVETQYF.

The chain couples TRBV6-5 to TRBJ2-7; D is uncertain. CDR1 and CDR2 (germline): MNHEY, SVGAGI. Trimming left V 6 bases short and J 4 bases short, with 16 bases between. This CDR3 has 14 residues. This CDR3 is CASSPWVGEYEQYF. The CDR3 DNA follows: TGTGCCAGCAGCCCTTGGGTAGGAGAATACGAGCAGTACTTC.

The chain is built from TRBV15 and TRBJ1-5; D is unresolved. V lost 6 bases and J 1 base, leaving 13 bases between the germline ends. The CDR3 sequence is 15 residues long. CDR1 and CDR2 (germline): LNHNV, YYDKDF (reference sequence). As DNA, the CDR3 is TGTGCCACCAGTGCGGACTTACGGAGCAATCAGCCCCAGCATTTT. This translates into CATSADLRSNQPQHF.

Comment on this clonotype: A read error may account for a junction end that differs from germline. The rearrangement uses TRBV11-1 and TRBJ2-7; 7 bases are a match to TRBD2. The CDR3 extends over 16 amino acids. Germline-derived CDR1 and CDR2 are SGHAT and FQDESV (reference sequence). The DNA of the CDR3 is TGTGCCTGCAGCTTACCGAGCGGGGTGAACCCGTACGAGCAGTACTTC. Translation: CACSLPSGVNPYEQYF.

The sample holds a few counts of this clonotype. The rearrangement uses TRBV12-3 or TRBV12-4 and TRBJ2-7; no reliable D call. V dropped 3 bases and J dropped 4 bases, with 16 bases sitting between them. CDR3 length equals 15 residues. The CDR3 DNA reads as TGTGCCAGCAGTTTTGCCGACCTGGTTAAGTACGAGCAGTACTTC. Translated: CASSFADLVKYEQYF.

This chain joins TRBV2 and TRBJ1-2; 10 bases map to TRBD1. The V segment lost 8 bases and the J segment 7 bases; nucleotides outside the gene matches: 7. From germline, CDR1 is SNHLY and CDR2 FYNNEI. The CDR3 is 13 amino acids. CDR3 sequence: CASGGQGGSGYTF. CDR3 nucleotides: TGTGCCAGCGGAGGACAGGGGGGTTCTGGCTACACCTTC.

A note on this clonotype: Given a much more abundant clone one base away, this may be a read error. This chain joins TRBV28 and TRBJ2-7, with D perhaps assigned TRBD1 or TRBD2 (5 bases each). Germline V CDR1 and CDR2: MDHEN, SYDVKM. The CDR3 covers 17 residues. For the CDR3, the DNA is TGTGCCAGCAGTTCTAGCCATCGACGGACAAGCTCCTGCGAGCGGTACTTC. It encodes CASSSSHRRTSSCERYF.

This clonotype has more than one count but fewer than ten. The CDR3 nucleotides read TGTGCCAGCAGTTCCCCCCAGGGCGCGTACGAGCAGTACTTC. It codes for CASSSPQGAYEQYF. This chain joins TRBV6-5 and TRBJ2-7; the D gene is possibly TRBD1 (5 bases). The V end lost 4 bases, the J end lost 4 bases, and 14 bases lay between the germline ends. Germline loops: CDR1 MNHEY, CDR2 SVGAGI. The CDR3 loop spans 14 amino acids.

The V gene is TRBV7-2, the J gene TRBJ1-2, with a possible D match to TRBD1 (6 bases). This CDR3 contains 13 residues. Deletions cut 5 bases from V and 5 bases from J, with 12 bases between. In germline, CDR1 is SGHTA, CDR2 FQGNSA. The CDR3 sequence: CASSPPQGYGYTF. As DNA, the CDR3 is TGTGCCAGCAGCCCCCCACAGGGTTATGGCTACACCTTC.

The chain employs TRBV12-3 or TRBV12-4 and TRBJ2-7, with a tentative D call TRBD1 (6 bases). The better agreement between TRBJ2-5 and the DNA end casts doubt on the J call. This CDR3 spans 13 amino acids. The CDR3 sequence is CASSFTGLETQYF. For the CDR3, the DNA is TGTGCCAGCAGTTTTACAGGGCTGGAGACCCAGTACTTC.

This chain joins TRBV20-1 and TRBJ2-7; D remains ambiguous. CDR1 is DFQATT, CDR2 SNEGSKA, per germline (reference sequence). Trimming took off 1 base at V and 1 base at J, with 11 bases between the two ends. This CDR3 comprises 14 residues. The CDR3 DNA reads TGCAGTGCTAGAGGAGGCAAAGGATCCTACGAGCAGTACTTC. Amino acids: CSARGGKGSYEQYF.

This clonotype occurred a few times. This sequence joins TRBV12-3 or TRBV12-4 and TRBJ2-1; D gene ambiguous. The ends were cut back, 5 bases at V and 5 bases at J, with 19 bases in the middle. The CDR3 is 16 residues long. The CDR3 reads CASSRAGGSENNEQFF. As DNA, the CDR3 is TGTGCCAGCAGTCGCGCCGGTGGGTCGGAAAACAATGAGCAGTTCTTC.

The chain combines TRBV7-6 with TRBJ2-3, with unresolved D. CDR1 is SGHVS, CDR2 FNYEAQ, per germline. This CDR3 has 15 residues. V lost 0 bases to trimming and J lost 6 bases, with 13 bases between them. CDR3 residues: CASSLAGSSGDTQYF. The CDR3 DNA sequence: TGTGCCAGCAGCTTAGCGGGTTCTTCGGGCGATACGCAGTATTTT.

This clonotype occurred once. This sequence joins TRBV10-2 and TRBJ2-7; D is tentatively TRBD1 or TRBD2 (5 bases each). The CDR3 runs to 16 residues. V was trimmed by 5 bases and J by 7 bases, leaving 24 bases between them. Germline V CDR1 and CDR2: WSHSY, SAAADI. The CDR3: CASSPHGTSSYNEQYF. The DNA for the CDR3 is TGCGCCAGCAGTCCCCATGGGACGAGCTCCTACAATGAGCAGTACTTC.

The chain uses TRBV7-3 and TRBJ2-4; 8 positions agree with TRBD1. The CDR3 extends over 16 amino acids. Germline CDR1 reads SGHTA; CDR2 reads FQGTGA. V lost 2 bases, J lost 14 bases, and 17 bases stayed unmatched. The DNA of the CDR3 is TGTGCCAGCAGCTTATGTCAGGGGGCTTTGATCAAGTCGAAGTACTTC. It specifies CASSLCQGALIKSKYF.

The J gene is TRBJ2-6, the V gene TRBV2, with 9 positions matching TRBD1. Trimming removed 8 bases from V and 12 bases from J; junction bases left unmatched: 11. The CDR3 is 14 amino acids. Germline assignment: CDR1 SNHLY and CDR2 FYNNEI. The CDR3 loop is CASQGQGPASVLTF. Written as DNA, the CDR3 is TGTGCCAGCCAAGGACAGGGGCCGGCTTCCGTCCTGACTTTC.